This TCR beta chain was found in a study of T cells in Graves' hyperthyroidism and ophthalmopathy. Overall study findings and caveats: Researchers found most expanded thyroid clonotypes above 0.001 in blood as well.

Template material for amplifying TCR beta CDR3 regions consisted of RNA transcripts. First-round RT-PCR targeting the TCR CDR3 was performed with the HTBI primer set. TCRdb used MiXCR to reprocess the multiplex PCR reads, holding one entry per CDR3 protein. The sample holds approximately 430,000 distinct CDR3 sequences, roughly 14% seen once. This clonotype was counted at least ten times. The antigen is not known. Germline V gene data show CDR1 as SGDLS and CDR2 as YYNGEE. Trimming at V came to 4 bases and at J to 5 bases, leaving 14 bases not matched to a gene. There are 16 residues in the CDR3. The specimen was blood. The receptor comes from a woman aged 18-29 years with Graves' hyperthyroidism. The genes are TRBV9 and TRBJ2-7, with 8 bases fitting TRBD2. The DNA of the CDR3 is TGTGCCAGCAGCCATTTAAGTCAGCGGGAGCTCCACGAGCAGTACTTC. Encoded protein: CASSHLSQRELHEQYF.